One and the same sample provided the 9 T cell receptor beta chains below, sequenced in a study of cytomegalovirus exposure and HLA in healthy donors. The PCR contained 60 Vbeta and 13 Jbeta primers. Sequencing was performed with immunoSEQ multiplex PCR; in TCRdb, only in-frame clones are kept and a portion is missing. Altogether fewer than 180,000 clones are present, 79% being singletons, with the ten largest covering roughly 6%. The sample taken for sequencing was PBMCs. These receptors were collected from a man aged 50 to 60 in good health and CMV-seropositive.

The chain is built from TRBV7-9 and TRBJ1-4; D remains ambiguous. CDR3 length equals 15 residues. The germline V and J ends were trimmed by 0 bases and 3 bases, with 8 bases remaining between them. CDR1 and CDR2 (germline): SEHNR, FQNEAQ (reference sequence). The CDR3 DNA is TGTGCCAGCAGCTTAGCGAGGGCCCCTAATGAAAAACTGTTTTTT. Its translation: CASSLARAPNEKLFF.

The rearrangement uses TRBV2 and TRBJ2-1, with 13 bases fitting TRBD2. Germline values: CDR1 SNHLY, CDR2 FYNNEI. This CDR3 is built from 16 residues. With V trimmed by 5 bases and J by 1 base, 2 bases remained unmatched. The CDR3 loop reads CASSRLAGGSYNEQFF. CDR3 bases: TGTGCCAGCAGTCGACTAGCGGGAGGATCCTACAATGAGCAGTTCTTC.

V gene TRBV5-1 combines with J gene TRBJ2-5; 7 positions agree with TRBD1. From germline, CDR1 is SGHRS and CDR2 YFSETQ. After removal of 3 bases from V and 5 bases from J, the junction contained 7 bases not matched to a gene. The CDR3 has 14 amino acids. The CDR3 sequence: CASSSSGQSETQYF. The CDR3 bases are TGCGCCAGCAGCTCCTCGGGACAGAGTGAGACCCAGTACTTC.

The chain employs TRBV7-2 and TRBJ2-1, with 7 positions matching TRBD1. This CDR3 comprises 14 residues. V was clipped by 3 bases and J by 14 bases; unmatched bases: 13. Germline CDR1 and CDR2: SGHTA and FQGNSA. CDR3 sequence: CASSFWDSALGKFF. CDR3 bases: TGTGCCAGCAGCTTTTGGGACAGCGCCTTAGGGAAGTTCTTC.

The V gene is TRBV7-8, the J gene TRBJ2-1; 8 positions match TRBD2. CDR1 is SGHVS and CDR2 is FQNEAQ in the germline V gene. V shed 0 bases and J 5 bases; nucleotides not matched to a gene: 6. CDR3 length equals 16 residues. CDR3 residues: CASSLAPGLGDNEQFF. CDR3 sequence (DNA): TGTGCCAGCAGCTTAGCCCCGGGACTAGGGGACAATGAGCAGTTCTTC.

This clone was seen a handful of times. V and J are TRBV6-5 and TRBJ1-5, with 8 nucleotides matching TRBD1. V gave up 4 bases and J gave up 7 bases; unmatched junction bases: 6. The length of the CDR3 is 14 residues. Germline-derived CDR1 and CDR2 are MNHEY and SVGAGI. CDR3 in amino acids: CASSSGGRGQPQHF. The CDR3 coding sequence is TGTGCCAGCAGTTCAGGGGGCAGAGGCCAGCCCCAGCATTTT.

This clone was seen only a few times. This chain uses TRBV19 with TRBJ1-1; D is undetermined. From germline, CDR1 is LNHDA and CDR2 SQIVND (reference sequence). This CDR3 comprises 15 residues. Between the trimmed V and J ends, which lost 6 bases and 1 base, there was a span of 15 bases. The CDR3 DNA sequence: TGTGCCAGTAGCAGCCCAGACATGACGAACACTGAAGCTTTCTTT. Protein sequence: CASSSPDMTNTEAFF.

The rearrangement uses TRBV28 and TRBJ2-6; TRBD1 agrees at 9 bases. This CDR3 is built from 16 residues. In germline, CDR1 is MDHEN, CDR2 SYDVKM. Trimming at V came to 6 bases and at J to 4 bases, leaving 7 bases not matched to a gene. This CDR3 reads CASRGQGRYGANVLTF. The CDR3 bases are TGTGCCAGCAGGGGACAGGGAAGGTACGGGGCCAACGTCCTGACTTTC.

CDR3: CASSVASSGTGGFYEQYF. The CDR3 nucleotides read TGTGCCAGCAGCGTAGCCTCCTCCGGGACAGGGGGCTTCTACGAGCAGTACTTC. The chain recombines TRBV9 with TRBJ2-7; TRBD1 aligns across 12 bases. The J segment lost 3 bases and the V segment lost 0 bases, leaving 10 bases of the junction unmatched. CDR1 and CDR2 (germline): SGDLS, YYNGEE. This CDR3 contains 18 residues.